A selection of T cell receptor beta chains follows, all from one sample in a study of cytomegalovirus exposure and HLA in healthy donors. Some clones are missing from TCRdb's copy, which holds only in-frame ones; the method was immunoSEQ multiplex PCR. The table shows 150,000 to 160,000 clones, with roughly 72% occurring only once. What was sequenced was PBMCs. Receptors were obtained from a man aged 25 to 45 in good health and CMV-seronegative. Both conserved end residues are part of each CDR3.

>TRBJ1-2|TRBV5-4
CASSLVAGGAYGYTF
>TRBJ2-3|TRBV5-3
CARSFAGLAGPDTQYF
>TRBJ1-2|TRBV5-6
CASSLVQNNYGYTF
>TRBJ2-1|TRBV7-2
CASSLGLAGYNEQFF
>TRBJ1-1|TRBV28
CASSLFHRQGALSEAFF
>TRBJ1-1|TRBV7-9
CASSLDTLNTEAFF
>TRBJ2-5|TRBV2
CASSNRGYETQYF
>TRBJ2-3|TRBV11-2
CASSPRRGLADTQYF
>TRBJ2-3|TRBV2
CASSEAPGLATDTQYF
>TRBJ2-7|TRBV6-5
CASSSWTLEQYF
>TRBJ1-1|TRBV19
CASSMPGSYAEAFF
>TRBJ2-5|TRBV7-9
CASSLGGMGGGEETQYF
>TRBJ1-5|TRBV19
CASSPGLYGPYQPQHF
>TRBJ1-2|TRBV15
CATSREEGYNYGYTF
>TRBJ2-7|TRBV19
CASSIDQGSSYEQYF
>TRBJ1-2|TRBV29-1
CGIGETNYGYPF
>TRBJ1-5|TRBV21-1
CASSVQAGGWEPQHF
>TRBJ2-3|TRBV6-5
CASSYREESTQYF
>TRBJ2-5|TRBV28
CASSRPLATETQYF
>TRBJ1-5|TRBV30
CAWSLTGGNQPQHF
>TRBJ1-2|TRBV20-1
CSARTVAGYTF
>TRBJ1-3|TRBV7-9
CASSLMGDTIYF
>TRBJ2-1|TRBV19
CASASRLAGGNEQFF
>TRBJ1-1|TRBV7-8
CASSLVPGLTRAEAFF
>TRBJ2-3|TRBV2
CASSLEPDTQYF
>TRBJ1-1|TRBV30
CAWIHPGQAMNTEAFF
>TRBJ2-1|TRBV4-1
CASSQGSVIYNEQFF
>TRBJ2-5|TRBV7-8
CASSADRGETQYF
>TRBJ2-5|TRBV4-3
CASSQWTGLRVQETQYF
>TRBJ2-3|TRBV4-3
CASSMGQRNADTQYF
>TRBJ1-4|TRBV4-2
CASSQPGTVDEKLFF
>TRBJ2-7|TRBV6-6
CASSVGQSYEQYF
>TRBJ2-3|TRBV29-1
CSVVKDRSTGTQYF
>TRBJ2-7|TRBV19
CASSIGASYEQYF
>TRBJ2-2|TRBV25-1
CASSEGGQNTGELFF
>TRBJ2-2|TRBV19
CASSITSGGRIYTGELFF
>TRBJ1-2|TRBV19
CASSIGSSGYGYTF
>TRBJ2-7|TRBV5-4
CASSLSSGGPTYEQYF
>TRBJ2-2|TRBV5-4
CAFRPGGTNTGELFF
>TRBJ1-1|TRBV2
CASSTTKGGSRDTEAFF